This T cell receptor beta chain was recorded in a study of T-cell reconstitution after alpha-beta-depleted transplantation in children. Researchers prepared the TCRbeta library using unique molecular identifiers, the study reports. TCRdb called the PCR reads again in MiXCR, with one record for every CDR3 protein. The sample has about 340,000 distinct CDR3 sequences, 13% seen once; the top ten hold roughly 4.3%. V gave up 4 bases and J gave up 3 bases; unmatched junction bases: 11. Germline V gene lookup returns CDR1 SGHRS and CDR2 YFSETQ. The CDR3 loop spans 17 amino acids. This clonotype was seen many times.

The receptor was isolated from a human donor who donated a stem cell graft to a child with Fanconi anemia. Source: PBMCs, taken from the stem cell graft. The chain has TRBV5-1 and TRBJ2-1; 9 nucleotides agree with TRBD1. As DNA, the CDR3 is TGCGCCAGCAGCGGGACAGGGCACCCCTGGAACTACAATGAGCAGTTCTTC. Its protein is CASSGTGHPWNYNEQFF.